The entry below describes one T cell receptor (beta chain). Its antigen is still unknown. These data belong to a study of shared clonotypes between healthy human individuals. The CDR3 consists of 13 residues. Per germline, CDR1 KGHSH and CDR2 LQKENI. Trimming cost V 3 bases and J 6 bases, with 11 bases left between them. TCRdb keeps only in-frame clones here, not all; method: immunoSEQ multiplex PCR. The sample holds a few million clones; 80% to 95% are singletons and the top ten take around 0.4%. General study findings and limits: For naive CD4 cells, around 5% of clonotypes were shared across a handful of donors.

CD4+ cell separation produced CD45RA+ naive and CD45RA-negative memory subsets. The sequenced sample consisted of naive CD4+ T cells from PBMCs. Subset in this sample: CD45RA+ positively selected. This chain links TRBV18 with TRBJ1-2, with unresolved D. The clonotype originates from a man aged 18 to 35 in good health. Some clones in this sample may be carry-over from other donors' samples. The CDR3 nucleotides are TGTGCCAGCTCACCGCGGGCTGTCGATGGCTACACCTTC. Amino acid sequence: CASSPRAVDGYTF.